The T cell receptor beta chain described here comes from a study of blood T cell repertoires in COVID-19. This CDR3 has 15 amino acids. J was trimmed by 7 bases and V by 7 bases; bases with no gene match: 17. The germline gives CDR1 SQVTM, CDR2 ANQGSEA. Produced via immunoSEQ multiplex PCR; TCRdb's table is partial and in-frame only. The table lists some 80,000 clones, roughly 78% of them singletons. The chain is built from TRBV29-1 and TRBJ1-2, with 8 bases fitting TRBD1. The sample was peripheral blood. This receptor was obtained from a woman older than 75 with active or convalescent COVID-19. The CDR3 loop is CSGTPLGQAWGGYTF. The CDR3 DNA is TGCAGCGGGACCCCCCTGGGACAGGCCTGGGGTGGCTACACCTTC. Full variable domain (remainder filled in from reference TRBV29-1 and TRBJ1-2): SAVISQKPSRDICQRGTSLTIQCQVDSQVTMMFWYRQQPGQSLTLIATANQGSEATYESGFVIDKFPISRPNLTFSTLTVSNMSPEDSSIYLCSGTPLGQAWGGYTFGSGTRLTVV.